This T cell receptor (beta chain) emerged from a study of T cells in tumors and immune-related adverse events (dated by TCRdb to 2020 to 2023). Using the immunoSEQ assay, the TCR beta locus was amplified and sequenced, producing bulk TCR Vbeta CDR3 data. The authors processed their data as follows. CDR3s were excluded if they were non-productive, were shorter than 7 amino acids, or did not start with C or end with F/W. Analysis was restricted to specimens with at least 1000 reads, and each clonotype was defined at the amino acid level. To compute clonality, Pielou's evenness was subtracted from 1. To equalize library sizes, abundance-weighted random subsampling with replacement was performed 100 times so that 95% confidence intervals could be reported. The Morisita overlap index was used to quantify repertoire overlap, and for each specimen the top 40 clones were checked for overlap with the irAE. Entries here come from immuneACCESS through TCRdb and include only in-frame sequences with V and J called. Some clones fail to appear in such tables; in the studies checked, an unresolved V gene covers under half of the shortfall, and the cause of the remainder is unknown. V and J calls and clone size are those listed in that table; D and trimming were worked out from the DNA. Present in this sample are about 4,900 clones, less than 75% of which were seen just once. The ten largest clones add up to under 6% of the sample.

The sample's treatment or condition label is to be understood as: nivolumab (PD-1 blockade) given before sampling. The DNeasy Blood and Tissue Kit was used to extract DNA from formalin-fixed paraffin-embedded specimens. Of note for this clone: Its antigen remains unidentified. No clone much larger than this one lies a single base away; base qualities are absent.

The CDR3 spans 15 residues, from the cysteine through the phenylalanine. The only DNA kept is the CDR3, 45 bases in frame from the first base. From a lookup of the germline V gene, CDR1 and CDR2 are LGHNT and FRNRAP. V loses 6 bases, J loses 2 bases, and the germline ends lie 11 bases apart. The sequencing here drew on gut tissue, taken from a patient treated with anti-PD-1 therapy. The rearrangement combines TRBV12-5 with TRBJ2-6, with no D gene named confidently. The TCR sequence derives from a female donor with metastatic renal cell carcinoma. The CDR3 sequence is CASGRPGPGANVLTF. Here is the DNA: TGTGCTAGTGGCCGCCCAGGCCCTGGGGCCAACGTCCTGACTTTC.